This TCR beta chain was sequenced in a study of siplizumab effects on memory and regulatory T cells. TCRdb's copy holds only in-frame clones and misses some; the assay was immunoSEQ multiplex PCR. The sample lists about 100,000 clones, approximately 94% seen once, with approximately 1.3% in the top ten. V was pared by 4 bases and J by 4 bases, with 6 bases of the junction left unmatched. The CDR3 is 15 amino acids. Per germline, CDR1 GTSNPN and CDR2 SVGIG (reference sequence). The sequenced sample consisted of non-Treg CD4+ T cells sorted from blood. This sequence joins TRBV30 and TRBJ2-2; TRBD2 aligns across 10 bases. The receptor was derived from a human donor in good health. CDR3 protein: CAWTSLAGVTGELFF. For the CDR3, the DNA is TGTGCCTGGACGTCGCTAGCGGGAGTCACCGGGGAGCTGTTTTTT.